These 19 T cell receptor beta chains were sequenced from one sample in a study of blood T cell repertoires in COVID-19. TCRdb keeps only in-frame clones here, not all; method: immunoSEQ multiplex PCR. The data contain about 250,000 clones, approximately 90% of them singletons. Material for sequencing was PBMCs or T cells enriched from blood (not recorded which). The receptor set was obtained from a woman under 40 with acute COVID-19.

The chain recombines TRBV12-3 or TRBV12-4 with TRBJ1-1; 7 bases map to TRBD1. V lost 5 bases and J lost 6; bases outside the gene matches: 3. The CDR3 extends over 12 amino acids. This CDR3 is CASSPQGAEAFF. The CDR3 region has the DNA TGTGCCAGCAGTCCTCAGGGGGCTGAAGCTTTCTTT.

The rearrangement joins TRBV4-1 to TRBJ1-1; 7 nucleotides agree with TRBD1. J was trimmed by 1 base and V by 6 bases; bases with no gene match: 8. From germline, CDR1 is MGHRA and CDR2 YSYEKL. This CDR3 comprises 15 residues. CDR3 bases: TGCGCCAGCAGACAGACAGGGTGGGGGAACACTGAAGCTTTCTTT. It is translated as CASRQTGWGNTEAFF.

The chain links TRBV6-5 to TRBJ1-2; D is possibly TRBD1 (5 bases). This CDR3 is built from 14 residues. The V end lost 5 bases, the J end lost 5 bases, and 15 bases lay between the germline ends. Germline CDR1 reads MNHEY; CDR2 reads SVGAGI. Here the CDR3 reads CASSLDSHLYGYTF. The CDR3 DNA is TGTGCCAGCAGTCTCGACAGCCACCTTTATGGCTACACCTTC.

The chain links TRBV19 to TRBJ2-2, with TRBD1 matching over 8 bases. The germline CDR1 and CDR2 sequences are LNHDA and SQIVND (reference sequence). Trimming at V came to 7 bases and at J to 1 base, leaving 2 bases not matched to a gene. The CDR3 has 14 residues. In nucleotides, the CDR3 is TGTGCCAGTATGGGACAGGTGAACACCGGGGAGCTGTTTTTT. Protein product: CASMGQVNTGELFF.

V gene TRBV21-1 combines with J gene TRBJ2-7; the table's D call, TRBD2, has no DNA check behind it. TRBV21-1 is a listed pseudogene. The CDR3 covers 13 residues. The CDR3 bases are TGTGCCAGCAGCACACGGAGCTCCTACGAGCAGTACTTC. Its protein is CASSTRSSYEQYF.

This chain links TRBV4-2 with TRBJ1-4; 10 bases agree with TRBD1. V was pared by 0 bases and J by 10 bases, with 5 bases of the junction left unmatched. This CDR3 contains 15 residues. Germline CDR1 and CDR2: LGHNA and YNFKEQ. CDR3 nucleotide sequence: TGTGCCAGCAGCCAAGACAGGGACAGGGGAAGAAAACTGTTTTTT. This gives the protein CASSQDRDRGRKLFF.

The CDR3 loop is CASFKGGAYGYTF. The CDR3 DNA reads TGTGCCAGCTTCAAGGGGGGGGCCTATGGCTACACCTTC. The chain joins TRBV2 to TRBJ1-2, with D perhaps TRBD1 (6 bases). Germline V gene data show CDR1 as SNHLY and CDR2 as FYNNEI. The CDR3 length is 13 residues. Trimming stripped 8 bases from V and 4 bases from J, with 14 bases between.

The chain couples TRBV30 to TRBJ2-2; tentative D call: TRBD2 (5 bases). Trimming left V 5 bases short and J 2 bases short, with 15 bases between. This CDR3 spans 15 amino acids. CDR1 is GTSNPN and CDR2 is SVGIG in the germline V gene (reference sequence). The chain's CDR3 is CAWVRAGVNTGELFF. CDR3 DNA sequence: TGTGCCTGGGTTCGGGCCGGGGTAAACACCGGGGAGCTGTTTTTT.

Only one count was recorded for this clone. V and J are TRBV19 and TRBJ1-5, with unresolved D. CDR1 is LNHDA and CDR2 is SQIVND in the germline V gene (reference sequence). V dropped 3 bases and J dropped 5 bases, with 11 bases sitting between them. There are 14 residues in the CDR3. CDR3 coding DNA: TGTGCCAGTAGTATGTTACTGTACCATCAGCCCCAGCATTTT. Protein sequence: CASSMLLYHQPQHF.

The CDR3 DNA reads TGTGCCAGCAGCTTAGGAGGGCGAAGAGTTTCAGAGACCCAGTACTTC. Amino acids: CASSLGGRRVSETQYF. The rearrangement joins TRBV11-2 to TRBJ2-5; tentatively, D is TRBD2 (5 bases). Trimming cost V 1 base and J 4 bases, with 16 bases left between them. The CDR3 spans 16 residues. Germline-derived CDR1 and CDR2 are SGHAT and FQNNGV. Together with reference TRBV11-2 and TRBJ2-5, the CDR3 gives the full variable domain: EAGVAQSPRYKIIEKRQSVAFWCNPISGHATLYWYQQILGQGPKLLIQFQNNGVVDDSQLPKDRFSAERLKGVDSTLKIQPAKLEDSAVYLCASSLGGRRVSETQYFGPGTRLLVL.

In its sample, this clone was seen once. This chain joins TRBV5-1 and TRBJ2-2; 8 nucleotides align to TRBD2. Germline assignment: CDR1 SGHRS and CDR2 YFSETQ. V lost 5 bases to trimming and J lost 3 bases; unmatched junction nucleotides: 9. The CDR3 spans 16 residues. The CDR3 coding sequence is TGCGCCAGCAGTCCCGGACTAGCCCCAGACACCGGGGAGCTGTTTTTT. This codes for CASSPGLAPDTGELFF.

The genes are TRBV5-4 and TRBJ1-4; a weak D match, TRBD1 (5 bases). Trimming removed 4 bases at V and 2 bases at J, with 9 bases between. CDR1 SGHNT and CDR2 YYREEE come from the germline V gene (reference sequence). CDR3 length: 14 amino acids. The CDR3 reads CASSEEGTNEKLFF. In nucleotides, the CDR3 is TGTGCCAGCAGCGAGGAGGGGACTAATGAAAAACTGTTTTTT. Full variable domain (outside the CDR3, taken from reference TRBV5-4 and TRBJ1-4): ETGVTQSPTHLIKTRGQQVTLRCSSQSGHNTVSWYQQALGQGPQFIFQYYREEENGRGNFPPRFSGLQFPNYSSELNVNALELDDSALYLCASSEEGTNEKLFFGSGTQLSVL.

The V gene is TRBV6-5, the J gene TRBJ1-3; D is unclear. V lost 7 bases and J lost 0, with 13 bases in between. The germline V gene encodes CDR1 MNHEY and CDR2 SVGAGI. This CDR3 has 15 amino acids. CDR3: CASTLSLYSGNTIYF. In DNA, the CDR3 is TGTGCCAGCACTCTAAGCCTCTACTCTGGAAACACCATATATTTT.

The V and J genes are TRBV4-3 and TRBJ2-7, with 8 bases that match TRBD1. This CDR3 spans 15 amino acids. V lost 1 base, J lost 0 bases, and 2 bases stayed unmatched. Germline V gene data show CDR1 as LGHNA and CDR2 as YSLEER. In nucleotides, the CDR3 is TGCGCCAGCAGCCAAGGGGACAGGAGCTCCTACGAGCAGTACTTC. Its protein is CASSQGDRSSYEQYF.

The CDR3: CASSLPGSEQYF. CDR3 DNA: TGTGCCAGCAGCTTACCCGGGTCCGAGCAGTACTTC. V and J are TRBV7-9 and TRBJ2-7, with D hard to call. The germline CDR1 and CDR2 sequences are SEHNR and FQNEAQ (reference sequence). The ends were cut back, 2 bases at V and 6 bases at J, with 8 bases in the middle. The CDR3 length is 12 residues.

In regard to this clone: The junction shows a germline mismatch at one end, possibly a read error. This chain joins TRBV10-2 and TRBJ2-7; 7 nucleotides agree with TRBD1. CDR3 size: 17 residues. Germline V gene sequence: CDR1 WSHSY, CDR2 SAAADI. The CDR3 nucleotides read TGCGCCAGCAGCCTTACCCGGGACAGCTTTGAGGGAACGTTTCCAGCCTTC. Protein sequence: CASSLTRDSFEGTFPAF.

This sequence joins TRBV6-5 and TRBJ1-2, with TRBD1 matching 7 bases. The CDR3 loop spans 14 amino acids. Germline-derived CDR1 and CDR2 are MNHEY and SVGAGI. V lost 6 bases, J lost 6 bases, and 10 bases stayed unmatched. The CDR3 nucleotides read TGTGCCAGCAGACCCACCGGGACAGTCGATGGCTACACCTTC. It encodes CASRPTGTVDGYTF.

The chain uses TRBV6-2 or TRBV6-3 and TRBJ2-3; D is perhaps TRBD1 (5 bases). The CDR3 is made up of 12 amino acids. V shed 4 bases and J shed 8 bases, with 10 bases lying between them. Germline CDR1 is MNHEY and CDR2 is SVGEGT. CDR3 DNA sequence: TGTGCCAGCAGTTCCACAGGAGCTACGCAGTATTTT. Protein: CASSSTGATQYF.

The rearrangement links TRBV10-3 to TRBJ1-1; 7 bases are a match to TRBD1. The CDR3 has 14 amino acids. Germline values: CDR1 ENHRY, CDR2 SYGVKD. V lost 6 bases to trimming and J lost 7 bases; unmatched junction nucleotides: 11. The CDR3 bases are TGTGCCATCAGCGCTGACAGGGTTGGAGGTGAAGCTTTCTTT. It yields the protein CAISADRVGGEAFF.